A single sample is the source of the 12 T cell receptor beta chains below, sequenced in a study of T cell responses to AZD1222 COVID-19 vaccine (dated by TCRdb to about 2021). The library was generated by the immunoSEQ multiplex PCR assay. Here the immuneACCESS table is served through TCRdb, limited to in-frame sequences with V and J called. Missing clones are a known gap in these copies; in checked studies unresolved V genes cover under half, and the rest lacks a known reason. Present in this sample are over 100,000 clones, 75% to 90% of which were seen just once. The ten top clones hold approximately 18% of the sample. According to the study, the label for this sample's time point signals: baseline before first vaccination. The material was peripheral blood, obtained on day 0 of AZD1222 vaccination. The receptors derive from an adult in good health.

The chain combines TRBV11-3 with TRBJ2-3; 9 bases agree with TRBD2. The length of the CDR3 is 17 residues. The germline V gene has CDR1 SGHNT and CDR2 YENEEA. Trimming cost V 0 bases and J 3 bases; bases outside gene matches: 7. The CDR3 loop reads CASSLDVLAGSTDTQYF. The CDR3 nucleotides read TGTGCCAGCAGCTTAGACGTACTAGCGGGCTCGACAGATACGCAGTATTTT. The full variable domain, with the rest looked up from reference TRBV11-3 and TRBJ2-3, is EAGVVQSPRYKIIEKKQPVAFWCNPISGHNTLYWYLQNLGQGPELLIRYENEEAVDDSQLPKDRFSAERLKGVDSTLKIQPAELGDSAVYLCASSLDVLAGSTDTQYFGPGTRLTVL.

V gene TRBV5-1 combines with J gene TRBJ2-5; 9 nucleotides align to TRBD1. The CDR3 length is 16 residues. Germline CDR1 is SGHRS and CDR2 is YFSETQ. Trimming cost V 1 base and J 5 bases; bases outside gene matches: 9. CDR3 sequence: CASSLTGQGVIETQYF. Here the CDR3 DNA reads TGCGCCAGCAGCTTGACGGGACAGGGAGTGATCGAGACCCAGTACTTC.

The sample holds one count of this clone. The rearrangement links TRBV7-6 to TRBJ1-3; TRBD1 is a possible D gene (5 bases). The CDR3 is 15 amino acids. Germline V gene data show CDR1 as SGHVS and CDR2 as FNYEAQ. With 5 bases removed from V and 4 bases from J, the gap between germline ends came to 15 bases. CDR3 residues: CASSTTQGSGNTIYF. The DNA of the CDR3 is TGTGCCAGCAGCACAACGCAGGGTTCGGGAAACACCATATATTTT.

This chain links TRBV19 with TRBJ1-2; no firm D call. This CDR3 contains 12 residues. Germline-derived CDR1 and CDR2 are LNHDA and SQIVND (reference sequence). Trimming shortened V by 4 bases and J by 8 bases, and 11 bases separated the two germline ends. The chain's CDR3 is CASSTGPFGYTF. DNA for the CDR3: TGTGCCAGTAGTACGGGCCCCTTCGGCTACACCTTC.

V is TRBV7-9 and J is TRBJ2-7; D gene unclear. With 5 bases removed from V and 3 bases from J, the gap between germline ends came to 20 bases. CDR1 and CDR2 from the germline V gene are SEHNR and FQNEAQ (reference sequence). The CDR3 spans 16 residues. Written as DNA, the CDR3 is TGTGCCAGCAGCCCGAGAAGTAGGGCCCAAGGCTACGAGCAGTACTTC. This codes for CASSPRSRAQGYEQYF. Combining the CDR3 with reference TRBV7-9 and TRBJ2-7 gives the whole variable domain DTGVSQNPRHKITKRGQNVTFRCDPISEHNRLYWYRQTLGQGPEFLTYFQNEAQLEKSRLLSDRFSAERPKGSFSTLEIQRTEQGDSAMYLCASSPRSRAQGYEQYFGPGTRLTVT.

V gene TRBV12-5 combines with J gene TRBJ1-2; D uncertain. The CDR3 sequence is 16 residues long. Trimming stripped 0 bases from V and 8 bases from J, with 19 bases between. Germline values: CDR1 LGHNT, CDR2 FRNRAP. The CDR3 here is CASGLVVAVTMVGYTF. The CDR3 DNA is TGTGCTAGTGGTTTGGTAGTGGCAGTAACTATGGTGGGCTACACCTTC.

This rearrangement joins TRBV5-1 to TRBJ1-3; D is perhaps TRBD1 (6 bases). Germline V gene data show CDR1 as SGHRS and CDR2 as YFSETQ. Trimming removed 5 bases at V and 0 bases at J, with 12 bases between. The CDR3 covers 15 residues. Here the CDR3 reads CASSRDTSSGNTIYF. In DNA, the CDR3 is TGCGCCAGCAGTCGGGACACGAGCTCTGGAAACACCATATATTTT. Filled out from reference TRBV5-1 and TRBJ1-3, the complete variable domain reads KAGVTQTPRYLIKTRGQQVTLSCSPISGHRSVSWYQQTPGQGLQFLFEYFSETQRNKGNFPGRFSGRQFSNSRSEMNVSTLELGDSALYLCASSRDTSSGNTIYFGEGSWLTVV.

The V and J genes are TRBV5-1 and TRBJ1-4, with 9 bases that match TRBD1. Germline assignment: CDR1 SGHRS and CDR2 YFSETQ. V was pared by 4 bases and J by 6 bases, with 4 bases of the junction left unmatched. The CDR3 has 14 amino acids. Here the CDR3 reads CASSHRGQDEKLFF. Written as DNA, the CDR3 is TGCGCCAGCAGCCACAGGGGGCAGGATGAAAAACTGTTTTTT.

The chain couples TRBV10-2 to TRBJ2-7, with a weak D call TRBD1 (6 bases). The germline CDR1 and CDR2 sequences are WSHSY and SAAADI. The CDR3 has 14 amino acids. V shed 5 bases and J shed 4 bases, with 15 bases lying between them. The CDR3 nucleotides read TGCGCCAGCAGTCCCACCCGCACAGGGTACGAGCAGTACTTC. Translated: CASSPTRTGYEQYF.

The chain employs TRBV18 and TRBJ1-2, with D unclear. V shed 6 bases and J shed 1 base, with 9 bases lying between them. Germline values: CDR1 KGHSH, CDR2 LQKENI. This CDR3 comprises 13 residues. The DNA of the CDR3 is TGTGCCAGCTCTGTAACGAATAACTATGGCTACACCTTC. This sequence encodes CASSVTNNYGYTF.

The chain is built from TRBV20-1 and TRBJ1-2, with a possible D match to TRBD1 (5 bases). The germline V and J ends were trimmed by 3 bases and 6 bases, with 14 bases remaining between them. CDR1 and CDR2 from the germline V gene are DFQATT and SNEGSKA (reference sequence). The CDR3 totals 13 residues. The DNA for the CDR3 is TGCAGTGCTAGTTCCAGGACAAGACATGGCTACACCTTC. Translation gives CSASSRTRHGYTF.

The gene calls are TRBV5-6 and TRBJ1-5; 9 positions agree with TRBD1. CDR1 is SGHDT and CDR2 is YYEEEE in the germline V gene. The ends lost 4 bases at V and 3 bases at J; junction bases unmatched: 5. The CDR3 length is 15 residues. Written as DNA, the CDR3 is TGTGCCAGCAGCGAGTACAGGGGGCCCAATCAGCCCCAGCATTTT. It specifies CASSEYRGPNQPQHF. The whole variable domain, filled in from reference TRBV5-6 and TRBJ1-5, reads DAGVTQSPTHLIKTRGQQVTLRCSPKSGHDTVSWYQQALGQGPQFIFQYYEEEERQRGNFPDRFSGHQFPNYSSELNVNALLLGDSALYLCASSEYRGPNQPQHFGDGTRLSIL.